Shown below are 21 T cell receptor beta chains from a single sample sequenced in a study of human T cells and chemical hapten exposure. Time point defined: patch test 1, 2 weeks after DPC sensitization. Documented treatment: therapeutic diphenylcyclopropenone sensitization with weekly scalp DPC. TCRdb ran MiXCR on the RACE reads and lists one entry per CDR3 protein. This sample yields about 380,000 distinct CDR3 sequences, of which roughly 4.8% are seen a single time; about 2.2% belongs to the top ten. The sample was whole blood, taken in connection with sensitization to the hapten diphenylcyclopropenone (DPC). The receptor source for this set is a woman in her 50s with alopecia areata. Some clones in this sample may be carry-over from other donors' samples.

The chain joins TRBV29-1 to TRBJ1-2, with 7 bases aligning to TRBD1. This CDR3 is built from 13 residues. CDR1 and CDR2 (germline): SQVTM, ANQGSEA. J was trimmed by 0 bases and V by 6 bases; bases with no gene match: 4. In DNA form, the CDR3 reads TGCAGCGTCGCCGGGACAGCTAACTATGGCTACACCTTC. It is translated as CSVAGTANYGYTF. The full variable domain, its missing parts supplied by reference TRBV29-1 and TRBJ1-2, is SAVISQKPSRDICQRGTSLTIQCQVDSQVTMMFWYRQQPGQSLTLIATANQGSEATYESGFVIDKFPISRPNLTFSTLTVSNMSPEDSSIYLCSVAGTANYGYTFGSGTRLTVV.

The V call is TRBV7-8, the J call TRBJ1-6, with D maybe TRBD1 (6 bases). Germline CDR1 SGHVS, CDR2 FQNEAQ. V gave up 4 bases and J gave up 7 bases, with 20 bases separating them. There are 17 residues in the CDR3. DNA of the CDR3: TGTGCCAGCAGCTCATTACAGGGTGCGGGGTTGAATTCACCCCTCCACTTT. Translation: CASSSLQGAGLNSPLHF.

In this sample, this clonotype turned up a few times. The chain couples TRBV4-1 to TRBJ2-1, with 8 bases that match TRBD1. This CDR3 is 16 amino acids long. CDR1 is MGHRA, CDR2 YSYEKL, per germline. The junction had 4 bases not matched to a gene; V was cut back by 0 bases and J by 3 bases. The CDR3 is CASSQDPGQDYNEQFF. Here the CDR3 DNA reads TGCGCCAGCAGCCAAGATCCGGGACAGGACTACAATGAGCAGTTCTTC.

V is TRBV2 and J is TRBJ2-4; tentatively, D is TRBD1 (6 bases). With 3 bases removed from V and 5 bases from J, the gap between germline ends came to 11 bases. Germline CDR1 is SNHLY and CDR2 is FYNNEI. The CDR3 sequence is 14 residues long. Here the CDR3 reads CASSDNRVQNIQYF. CDR3 nucleotides: TGTGCCAGCAGTGATAACAGGGTACAAAACATTCAGTACTTC.

This clonotype was seen just once. One junction end does not reproduce the germline sequence, and a read error may be involved. V and J are TRBV5-1 and TRBJ2-7, with TRBD2 matching 8 bases. CDR1 and CDR2 from the germline V gene are SGHRS and YFSETQ. This CDR3 region has 16 residues. The CDR3 nucleotides read TGCGCCGGCAGCTTGGTCAGCGGGAGAGGGGACTACGAGCAGTACTTC. This codes for CAGSLVSGRGDYEQYF.

The chain carries TRBV2 and TRBJ1-2; unclear D gene. The CDR3 is made up of 12 amino acids. V dropped 6 bases and J dropped 5 bases, with 10 bases sitting between them. Per germline, CDR1 SNHLY and CDR2 FYNNEI. The CDR3 spells CASSSARYGYTF. CDR3 DNA sequence: TGTGCCAGCAGCTCGGCGCGGTATGGCTACACCTTC.

The table lists this clonotype with many counts. This rearrangement joins TRBV15 to TRBJ1-4, with 7 bases lining up with TRBD1. The CDR3 sequence is 16 residues long. J was trimmed by 3 bases and V by 4 bases; bases with no gene match: 8. CDR1 LNHNV and CDR2 YYDKDF come from the germline V gene (reference sequence). The CDR3 DNA reads TGTGCCACCAGCAACCCCAGCCAGGGGGCTAATGAAAAACTGTTTTTT. It encodes CATSNPSQGANEKLFF.

This clonotype appeared many times. The V and J genes are TRBV12-3 or TRBV12-4 and TRBJ2-6; a weak D match, TRBD2 (6 bases). The CDR3 runs 15 residues. The V end was cut by 3 bases, the J end by 0 bases, with 6 bases between. The CDR3 loop reads CASSFGGSGANVLTF. Here the CDR3 DNA reads TGTGCCAGCAGTTTCGGGGGCTCTGGGGCCAACGTCCTGACTTTC.

Ten or more counts support this clonotype. The chain has TRBV5-1 and TRBJ2-7, with D possibly being TRBD1 or TRBD2 (5 bases each). This CDR3 is built from 15 residues. V was clipped by 7 bases and J by 2 bases, with 19 bases between them. CDR1 and CDR2 from the germline V gene are SGHRS and YFSETQ. The DNA for the CDR3 is TGCGCCAGCGCGCTGGGGGAAAGTGAAACCTACGAGCAGTACTTC. Translated: CASALGESETYEQYF.

This clonotype was observed a handful of times. The V gene is TRBV30, the J gene TRBJ1-1; 7 bases match TRBD1. The V segment lost 2 bases and the J segment 4 bases; nucleotides outside the gene matches: 7. Germline CDR1 GTSNPN, CDR2 SVGIG (reference sequence). This CDR3 has 14 amino acids. The CDR3 DNA is TGTGCCTGGAGTCCAGACAGGGAGAGCACTGAAGCTTTCTTT. This translates into CAWSPDRESTEAFF.

This clonotype has at least ten counts. V is TRBV11-2 and J is TRBJ2-7; TRBD1 matches at 11 bases. Germline CDR1 reads SGHAT; CDR2 reads FQNNGV. With V trimmed by 2 bases and J by 7 bases, 19 bases remained unmatched. The CDR3 totals 19 residues. In DNA form, the CDR3 reads TGTGCCAGCAGCTTATTTTATACCACCGTCCTGGGGACAGGGGGGGAGCAGTACTTC. It encodes CASSLFYTTVLGTGGEQYF. The full variable domain, in which reference TRBV11-2 and TRBJ2-7 provide the parts outside the CDR3, is EAGVAQSPRYKIIEKRQSVAFWCNPISGHATLYWYQQILGQGPKLLIQFQNNGVVDDSQLPKDRFSAERLKGVDSTLKIQPAKLEDSAVYLCASSLFYTTVLGTGGEQYFGPGTRLTVT.

This clonotype appeared many times. The V call is TRBV7-2, the J call TRBJ2-3; D gene ambiguous. Deletions cut 2 bases from V and 1 base from J, with 13 bases between. CDR3 length: 16 residues. Germline V gene data show CDR1 as SGHTA and CDR2 as FQGNSA. The CDR3 sequence: CASSLRRSGGTDTQYF. DNA of the CDR3: TGTGCCAGCAGCTTAAGGCGGTCGGGCGGCACAGATACGCAGTATTTT.

This clonotype was found a few times. This chain connects TRBV5-6 to TRBJ2-7; D perhaps matches TRBD1 (5 bases). V lost 2 bases and J 7 bases, leaving 22 bases between the germline ends. The CDR3 covers 16 residues. Germline loops: CDR1 SGHDT, CDR2 YYEEEE. CDR3 residues: CASSLGARPRLFEQYF. CDR3 DNA: TGTGCCAGCAGCTTAGGGGCGAGACCACGACTTTTTGAGCAGTACTTC.

This clonotype has ten or more counts. This chain uses TRBV7-9 with TRBJ2-3; D unclear. The length of the CDR3 is 11 residues. V was shortened by 4 bases and J by 5 bases, with 4 bases between the two germline ends. CDR1 and CDR2 from the germline V gene are SEHNR and FQNEAQ (reference sequence). The CDR3 protein is CASSSEDTQYF. The CDR3 DNA sequence: TGTGCCAGCAGCTCCGAAGATACGCAGTATTTT.

This clonotype was counted at least ten times. The chain carries TRBV20-1 and TRBJ2-7; 11 nucleotides match TRBD2. Trimming took 6 bases from V and 3 from J; bases not matched to a gene: 10. Germline-derived CDR1 and CDR2 are DFQATT and SNEGSKA (reference sequence). The CDR3 is made up of 15 amino acids. CDR3 residues: CSARLGLAVFYEQYF. CDR3 bases: TGCAGTGCCAGACTGGGACTAGCGGTTTTCTACGAGCAGTACTTC.

Only a few counts were recorded for this clonotype. The chain combines TRBV7-2 with TRBJ1-1; TRBD1 might be the D (6 bases). Deletions cut 0 bases from V and 4 bases from J, with 9 bases between. The CDR3 is 14 amino acids. Germline CDR1 is SGHTA and CDR2 is FQGNSA. In DNA, the CDR3 is TGTGCCAGCAGCTTAGCCGGGGGCTTCACTGAAGCTTTCTTT. It yields the protein CASSLAGGFTEAFF. Complete variable domain (other parts from reference TRBV7-2 and TRBJ1-1): GAGVSQSPSNKVTEKGKDVELRCDPISGHTALYWYRQSLGQGLEFLIYFQGNSAPDKSGLPSDRFSAERTGGSVSTLTIQRTQQEDSAVYLCASSLAGGFTEAFFGQGTRLTVV.

This clonotype came up many times. The rearrangement links TRBV6-2 or TRBV6-3 to TRBJ2-7; 7 bases line up with TRBD1. V was pared by 2 bases and J by 7 bases, with 14 bases of the junction left unmatched. The CDR3 loop spans 16 amino acids. CDR1 and CDR2 (germline): MNHEY, SVGEGT. The CDR3: CASSYPITGVVAEQYF. In DNA, the CDR3 is TGTGCCAGCAGTTACCCGATTACAGGGGTTGTCGCGGAGCAGTACTTC.

This clonotype has just a few counts. The chain links TRBV6-1 to TRBJ1-5; 9 bases map to TRBD1. Unmatched junction bases numbered 5, after V lost 5 bases and J lost 6 bases. The CDR3 runs 14 residues. Per germline, CDR1 MNHNS and CDR2 SASEGT. The CDR3 nucleotides are TGTGCCAGCAGTATAACAGGGGGCGGTCAGCCCCAGCATTTT. Protein sequence: CASSITGGGQPQHF.

In its sample, this clonotype was seen many times. The rearrangement joins TRBV6-1 to TRBJ2-1; 8 nucleotides match TRBD2. V shed 6 bases and J 9 bases; nucleotides not matched to a gene: 7. This CDR3 region has 13 residues. CDR1 and CDR2 from the germline V gene are MNHNS and SASEGT. CDR3 sequence reads: CASSPSGGGEQFF. CDR3 sequence (DNA): TGTGCCAGCAGCCCCTCCGGGGGGGGTGAGCAGTTCTTC.

In this sample, this clonotype turned up many times. The chain uses TRBV6-5 and TRBJ1-5; 7 nucleotides align to TRBD1. Germline values: CDR1 MNHEY, CDR2 SVGAGI. This CDR3 has 14 residues. V lost 6 bases, J lost 0 bases, and 2 bases stayed unmatched. The CDR3 protein is CASRTGDSNQPQHF. The CDR3, as DNA: TGTGCCAGCAGAACAGGGGATAGCAATCAGCCCCAGCATTTT.

In its sample, this clonotype was seen many times. The V and J genes are TRBV12-3 or TRBV12-4 and TRBJ1-5; D not resolved. The ends were cut back, 4 bases at V and 7 bases at J, with 20 bases in the middle. There are 16 residues in the CDR3. This CDR3 reads CASSSAGRKREQPQHF. The CDR3 nucleotides are TGTGCCAGCAGTTCTGCAGGAAGGAAGCGAGAGCAGCCCCAGCATTTT.